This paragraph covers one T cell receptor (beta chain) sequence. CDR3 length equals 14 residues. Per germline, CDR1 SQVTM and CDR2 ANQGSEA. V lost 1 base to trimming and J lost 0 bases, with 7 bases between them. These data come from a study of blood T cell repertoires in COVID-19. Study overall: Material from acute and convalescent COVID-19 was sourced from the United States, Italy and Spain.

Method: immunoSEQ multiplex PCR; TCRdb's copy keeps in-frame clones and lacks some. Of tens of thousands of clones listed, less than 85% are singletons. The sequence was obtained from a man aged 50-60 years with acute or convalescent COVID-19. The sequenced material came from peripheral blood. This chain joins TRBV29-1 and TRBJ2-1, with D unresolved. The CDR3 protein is CSVEGAYSYNEQFF. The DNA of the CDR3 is TGCAGCGTTGAAGGGGCTTACTCCTACAATGAGCAGTTCTTC.